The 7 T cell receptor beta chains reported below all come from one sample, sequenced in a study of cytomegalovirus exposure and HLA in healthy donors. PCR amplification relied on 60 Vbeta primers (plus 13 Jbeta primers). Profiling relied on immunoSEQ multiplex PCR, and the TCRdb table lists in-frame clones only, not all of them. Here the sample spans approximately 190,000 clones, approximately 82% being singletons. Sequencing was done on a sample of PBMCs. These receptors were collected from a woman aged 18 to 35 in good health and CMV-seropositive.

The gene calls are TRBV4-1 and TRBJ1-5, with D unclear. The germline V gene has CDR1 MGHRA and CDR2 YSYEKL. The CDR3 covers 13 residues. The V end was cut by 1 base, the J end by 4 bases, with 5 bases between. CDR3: CASSQAGNQPQHF. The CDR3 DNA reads TGCGCCAGCAGCCAAGCGGGAAATCAGCCCCAGCATTTT.

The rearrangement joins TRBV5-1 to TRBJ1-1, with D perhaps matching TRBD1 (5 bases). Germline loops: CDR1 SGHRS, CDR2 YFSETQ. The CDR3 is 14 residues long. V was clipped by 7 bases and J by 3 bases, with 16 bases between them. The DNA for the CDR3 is TGCGCCAGCCATAAAGTGGCGGGGGACACTGAAGCTTTCTTT. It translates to CASHKVAGDTEAFF.

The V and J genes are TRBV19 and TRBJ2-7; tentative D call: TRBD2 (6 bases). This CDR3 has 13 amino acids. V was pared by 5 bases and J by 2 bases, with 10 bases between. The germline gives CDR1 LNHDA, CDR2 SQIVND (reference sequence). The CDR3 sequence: CASSGAGPYEQYV. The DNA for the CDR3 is TGTGCCAGTAGTGGGGCGGGGCCCTACGAGCAGTACGTC.

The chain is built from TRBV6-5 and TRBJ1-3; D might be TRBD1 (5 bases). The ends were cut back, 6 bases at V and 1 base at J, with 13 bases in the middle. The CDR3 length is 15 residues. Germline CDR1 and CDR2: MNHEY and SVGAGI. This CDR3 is CASRIQQGSGNTIYF. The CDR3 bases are TGTGCCAGCAGAATCCAGCAGGGTTCTGGAAACACCATATATTTT.

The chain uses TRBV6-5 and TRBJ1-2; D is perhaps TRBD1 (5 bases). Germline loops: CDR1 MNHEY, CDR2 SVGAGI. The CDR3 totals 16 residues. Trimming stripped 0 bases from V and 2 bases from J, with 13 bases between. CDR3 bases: TGTGCCAGCAGTTACTCATTCTCGGCAGGGAACTATGGCTACACCTTC. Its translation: CASSYSFSAGNYGYTF.

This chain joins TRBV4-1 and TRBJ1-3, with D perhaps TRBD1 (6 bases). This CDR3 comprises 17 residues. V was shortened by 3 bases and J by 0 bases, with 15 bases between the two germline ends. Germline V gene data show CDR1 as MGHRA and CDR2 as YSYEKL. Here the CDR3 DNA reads TGCGCCAGCAGCCAGGCACTAGACAGGAGCTCTGGAAACACCATATATTTT. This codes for CASSQALDRSSGNTIYF.

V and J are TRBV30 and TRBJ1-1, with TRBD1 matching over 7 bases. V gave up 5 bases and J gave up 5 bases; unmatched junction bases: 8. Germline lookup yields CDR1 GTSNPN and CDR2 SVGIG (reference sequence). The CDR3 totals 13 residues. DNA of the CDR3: TGTGCCTGGGGGGGCCAGGGGGAAACTGAAGCTTTCTTT. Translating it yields CAWGGQGETEAFF.